This T cell receptor beta chain is from a study of CD8+ T cells in alopecia areata listed by TCRdb under 2018. Broadly, across the study: Treated patients were enrolled in an open-label pilot trial of oral tofacitinib at 5 to 10 mg twice daily for moderate-to-severe alopecia areata. Tofacitinib was administered for 6 to 18 months, and 6 months of follow-up off drug were then conducted to assess delayed response and recurrence. In treated patients, disease severity was measured using the SALT score, which gives the percentage of scalp surface area affected. The study used high-throughput TCRbeta sequencing to examine T cell clonal expansion in alopecia areata, in both the C3H/HeJ mouse model and human patients. On the human side, TCRbeta sequencing was run on scalp tissue and on sorted CD4+ and CD8+ peripheral blood T cells from healthy controls and from alopecia areata patients with either patchy or totalis/universalis disease. Tofacitinib-treated patients had biopsies at baseline and at 4 and 24 weeks of treatment, with a later scalp biopsy in several patients. Scalp clonality was compared across normal scalp (n=4), patchy alopecia areata scalp (n=8), and alopecia totalis/universalis scalp (n=8). RNA was obtained with the PAXgene miRNA kit for fixed scalp, the miRNeasy kit for PBMCs, and the RNeasy kit for mouse skin. TCRbeta CDR3 regions were amplified by immunoSEQ multiplex PCR using 35 Vbeta forward and 13 Jbeta reverse primers.

As for this clone: Its antigen is not yet known. Per-base quality was not reported, and no clone a single base away is much larger than it.

Library construction relied on the immunoSEQ multiplex PCR assay. For TCR sequencing, RNA was extracted from every sample and reverse transcribed into cDNA to serve as template. First-strand cDNA was synthesized using SuperScript III with a 2:1 mix of oligo-dT and random hexamers. A synthetic immune receptor repertoire was used to measure amplification bias, and any remaining bias was corrected computationally. The study's processing was this. Raw reads were preprocessed to remove errors, and CDR3 was defined by IMGT conventions from the conserved cysteine to phenylalanine. Clonality was calculated as 1 minus Shannon entropy normalized by log2 of the number of productive unique TCRs. Scalp TCRbeta sequences were cross-referenced with sorted blood CD4 and CD8 repertoires so that the CD4 or CD8 identity of scalp clones could be inferred. Not all clones reach the TCRdb copy of this immuneACCESS table, which keeps in-frame sequences only. Checked studies attribute under half of the gap to unresolved V genes and leave the rest unexplained. The V and J calls and clone size come from that table; D and trimming were worked out from the DNA. The sample table shows 200,000 or so clones, and roughly 64% are seen once. The leading ten clones occupy 5.5% of the sample.

Results the study describes overall, beyond this receptor: Compared with mice, TCR sequences shared between patients were less clear, possibly partly because of HLA diversity across the patient population. Unlike mouse skin, which is dominated by gammadelta T cells, normal human skin has resident alphabeta T cells that are also sequenced, and this complicates analysis of the scalp TCR repertoire. Many expanded lesional clones persisted in scalp and blood during tofacitinib treatment, which may partly explain relapse after stopping treatment. Higher clonality and more expanded CD8+ clones were observed in lesional scalp than in normal scalp, particularly in alopecia totalis/universalis, a finding suggestive of antigenic drive. Because the treated cohort was small and had just a single nonresponder, larger studies are needed to establish links between baseline CD8+ expansion and response. Tofacitinib significantly lowered scalp clonality and the number of expanded CD8+ clones among the top 100 scalp clones.

The germline V gene sets CDR1 to SQVTM and CDR2 to ANQGSEA. The CDR3 measures 13 amino acids from cysteine to phenylalanine. Only the CDR3 region is kept as DNA, spanning 39 bases read in frame from base 1. Trimming leaves V shorter by 6 bases and J shorter by 6 bases, with the junction holding 7 bases beyond the gene matches. The time point label, read with the paper, signifies: less than 30 weeks on oral tofacitinib. Read against the paper, the sample's treatment or condition label means: oral pan-JAK inhibitor, 5-10 mg twice daily. Lesional scalp punch biopsies and peripheral blood were obtained from alopecia areata patients. After PBMCs were isolated by density centrifugation and stained for CD3, CD4 and CD8, a FACSAria was used to sort CD4+ and CD8+ T cells.

The specimen comprised CD4+ T cells sorted from blood, sampled at week 24, from a patient treated with tofacitinib. Rearrangement joined TRBV29-1 to TRBJ2-2; 7 bases in the middle match TRBD1. The clonotype comes from a human donor with alopecia areata. CDR3 sequence: CSVMTGTAGELFF. The DNA reads TGCAGCGTCATGACAGGGACGGCCGGGGAGCTGTTTTTT.